The source of this T cell receptor beta chain is a study of cytomegalovirus exposure and HLA in healthy donors. Study in general: Membership in the Caucasian-associated ancestry cluster was found for about 80% of 300 to 400 genotyped donors.

PCR used 60 Vbeta primers and 13 Jbeta primers. Profiled with immunoSEQ multiplex PCR; TCRdb holds only in-frame clones, not every one. The sample has approximately 150,000 clones; roughly four fifths are singletons. A note on this clone: Its antigen is not identified.

The ends lost 3 bases at V and 8 bases at J; junction bases unmatched: 2. Germline V gives CDR1 WNHNN, CDR2 SYGVQD (reference sequence). The CDR3 is 12 amino acids. Study results and caveats: The authors confirmed in vitro that a few CMV-associated chains were specific for CMV antigens. HLA restriction was apparent for most CMV-associated TCR beta chains in a later analysis. Researchers reported in a later analysis that common viral pathogens appeared linked to several top clusters.

The clonotype comes from a woman aged 55-69 years in good health and CMV-seronegative. The source material was PBMCs. The V call is TRBV10-1, the J call TRBJ1-1; TRBD1 aligns across 8 bases. CDR3: CASSDTGGEAFF. CDR3 coding DNA: TGCGCCAGCAGTGACACAGGGGGAGAAGCTTTCTTT.